The present entry profiles one T cell receptor beta chain with its context. In replicate PCRs of sorted subsets, about 200 ng DNA, about 30,000 T cell genomes, was used. Sequenced by immunoSEQ multiplex PCR; TCRdb stores in-frame clones only, minus some. Counted here are about 1.1 million clones, approximately 75% occurring once; the ten biggest clones make up 0.85% to 1%. These data belong to a study of shared clonotypes between healthy human individuals. Trimming removed 3 bases from V and 10 bases from J, with 17 bases in between. The CDR3 extends over 14 amino acids. Per the germline V gene, CDR1 is SGHRS and CDR2 is YFSETQ.

The sample taken for sequencing was memory CD4+ T cells from PBMCs. Subset of the sample: CD45RA-negative fraction. The source of this sequence is a young man in good health. Some clones in this sample may be carry-over from other donors' samples. The V gene is TRBV5-1, the J gene TRBJ2-1; possible D gene TRBD2, 5 bases. CDR3 sequence reads: CASSYLVEGREQFF. The CDR3 DNA is TGCGCCAGCAGCTACTTGGTTGAGGGTAGGGAGCAGTTCTTC.